A selection of T cell receptor beta chains follows, all from one sample in a study of blood T cells in healthy people across ages. From the 5' RACE reads, TCRdb called clonotypes with MiXCR, one entry per CDR3 protein. The sample has roughly 1 million distinct CDR3 sequences; almost 25% are singletons. These data also formed part of another study, on T cells of mothers and their children.

Sequencing used blood. All receptors derive from a girl aged 2 to 9 in good health. CDR3s include the opening cysteine and the closing phenylalanine or tryptophan. A D gene is named only where the DNA matches it firmly. Expanded clones get a size class; other rows say once, few or many, or leave the size out.

v_call	d_call	j_call	clone_size	cdr3_nt	cdr3_aa
TRBV13	.	TRBJ1-2	few	TGTGCCAGCAGCTTCGGAAGAACAGGCTACACCTTC	CASSFGRTGYTF
TRBV7-9	.	TRBJ2-1	few	TGTGCCAGCAACTCTATGGGGGGGGCTTGGTACAATGAGCAGTTCTTC	CASNSMGGAWYNEQFF
TRBV5-5	TRBD2	TRBJ2-1	few	TGTGCCAGCAGCCCCTCGGGGGGAATCCTTGTGCAGTTCTTC	CASSPSGGILVQFF
TRBV11-2	.	TRBJ2-4	.	TGTGCCAGCAGCTCCGGACAGCTGGTAGCCAAAAACATTCAGTACTTC	CASSSGQLVAKNIQYF
TRBV29-1	.	TRBJ2-1	few	TGCAGCGTTGTCAGTTTAGCGGTAAACAATGAGCAGTTCTTC	CSVVSLAVNNEQFF
TRBV12-3/TRBV12-4	.	TRBJ2-7	.	TGTGCCAGCAGCCCCCACGTGGGTCGCTCCTACGAGCAGTACTTC	CASSPHVGRSYEQYF
TRBV15	.	TRBJ2-1	few	TGTGCCACCAGGCGGATGCTTGGGGATGAGCAGTTCTTC	CATRRMLGDEQFF
TRBV6-2/TRBV6-3	.	TRBJ2-1	many	TGTGCCAGCAGTCCCTCGACAGTGAATGAGCAGTTCTTC	CASSPSTVNEQFF
TRBV7-2	.	TRBJ2-1	few	TGTGCCAGCTACCCCTCTCTAGCGAGTTCCTACAATGAGCAGTTCTTC	CASYPSLASSYNEQFF
TRBV20-1	TRBD2	TRBJ2-7	few	TGCAGTGCTAGAGATGAGGCAGCGGGAGGGACTCTGGGATACGAGCAGTACTTT	CSARDEAAGGTLGYEQYF
TRBV7-2	TRBD2	TRBJ2-7	.	TGTGCCAGCAGCCAAAATAGCGGGGGGGCCCCTTACGAGCAGTACTTC	CASSQNSGGAPYEQYF
TRBV14	TRBD2	TRBJ2-1	.	TGTGCCAGCAGCCAGCCCGGACTAGTGCAGTTCTTC	CASSQPGLVQFF
TRBV2	TRBD2	TRBJ2-1	few	TGTGCCAGCAGGGAAGCGGGAGAAGCGAATGAGCAGTTCTTC	CASREAGEANEQFF
TRBV7-8	TRBD1	TRBJ2-1	.	TGTGCCAGCAGCCTAGCCGGGACAGGGACGGAAAATGAGCAGTTCTTC	CASSLAGTGTENEQFF
TRBV7-6	.	TRBJ1-1	many	TGTGCCAGCAGCTTACCTGGCAGCTTTGAAGCTTTCTTT	CASSLPGSFEAFF
TRBV7-9	TRBD2	TRBJ2-5	few	TGTGCCAGCCAGACTAGCGGGACGGCCCAGTACTTC	CASQTSGTAQYF
TRBV7-9	.	TRBJ2-3	.	TGTGCCAGCAGCCCAAGGATAAGGGGCACAGATACGCAGTATTTT	CASSPRIRGTDTQYF
TRBV9	.	TRBJ1-2	few	TGTGCCAGCAGCGGGGGGACACCGCAGGGGTCCTATGGCTACACCTTC	CASSGGTPQGSYGYTF
TRBV10-2	.	TRBJ1-1	few	TGCGCCAGCAGTGCGGACGGCCAGGGAGAAGCTTTCTTT	CASSADGQGEAFF
TRBV7-8	.	TRBJ2-7	.	TGTGCCAGCAGCTTAGGGACCTTGGCCTACGAGCAGTACTTC	CASSLGTLAYEQYF
TRBV27	TRBD1	TRBJ2-3	few	TGTGCCAGCAGTTCTGACAGGGGGCGCGTACAGAATACGCAGTATTTT	CASSSDRGRVQNTQYF
TRBV7-3	TRBD1	TRBJ1-2	.	TGTGCCAGCAGCTTTCTCACAGGGGAGGGCTACACCTTC	CASSFLTGEGYTF
TRBV29-1	TRBD1	TRBJ2-1	few	TGCAGCGTTCTCGATGGGGGACAGGGCTACAATGAGCAGTTCTTC	CSVLDGGQGYNEQFF
TRBV29-1	.	TRBJ2-1	.	TGCAGCGTTGTGACCCACGAGAAGTTCTTC	CSVVTHEKFF
TRBV29-1	TRBD1	TRBJ2-7	few	TGCAGCGTTGAACGGACAGGGGCCGAAGAGCAGTACTTC	CSVERTGAEEQYF
TRBV29-1	.	TRBJ2-5	.	TGCAGCAGGCTTAAGGGGTCAGCCGAGTTCTTC	CSRLKGSAEFF
TRBV20-1	.	TRBJ2-6	few	TGCAGTGCCAAGAACTCTGGGGCCAACGTCCTGACTTTC	CSAKNSGANVLTF
TRBV7-2	.	TRBJ1-1	.	TGTGCCAGCAGCTTATTGGGGGTGGGGGAAGCTTTCTTT	CASSLLGVGEAFF
TRBV5-1	.	TRBJ2-3	.	TGCGCCAGCAGCTTGGCCGTGCAGCTTAGCACAGATACGCAGTATTTT	CASSLAVQLSTDTQYF
TRBV28	TRBD2	TRBJ2-5	few	TGTGCCAGCAGTTATTTCGGGACTAGCGGGACAGAGACCCAGTACTTC	CASSYFGTSGTETQYF
TRBV5-5	TRBD2	TRBJ2-1	.	TGTGCCAGCAGCTTGTCTCCGCTAGCGGGAGGGCCTTGGAATGAGCAGTTCTTC	CASSLSPLAGGPWNEQFF
TRBV6-5	.	TRBJ2-5	.	TGTGCCAGCACCGCCGTCGGTTATGAGACCCAGTACTTC	CASTAVGYETQYF
TRBV7-6	.	TRBJ2-7	.	TGTGCCAGCAGCTTAGTATATCTAGGGAGCGAGCAGTACTTC	CASSLVYLGSEQYF
TRBV11-2	.	TRBJ1-4	many	TGTGCCAGCAGCTTAGAAAGTGAAAAACTGTTTTTT	CASSLESEKLFF
TRBV7-9	.	TRBJ1-1	few	TGTGCCAGCAGCTTTGTGGGGTTCACTGAAGCTTTCTTT	CASSFVGFTEAFF
TRBV27	.	TRBJ2-3	.	TGTGCCAGCAGTTTATATATGGGAACGGCGGATGCAGATACGCAGTATTTT	CASSLYMGTADADTQYF
TRBV28	TRBD1	TRBJ1-1	few	TGTGCCAGCAGTTATTCGGAGGGACAGTTGGTGTTGAACACTGAAGCTTTCTTT	CASSYSEGQLVLNTEAFF
TRBV29-1	.	TRBJ2-2	.	TGCAGCGTTGTTGTGGCAGGGACCGGGGAGCTGTTTTTT	CSVVVAGTGELFF
TRBV28	.	TRBJ1-4	.	TGTGCCAGCAGTTTACGGGACCAGAATGAAAAACTGTTTTTT	CASSLRDQNEKLFF
TRBV12-5	TRBD1	TRBJ1-5	few	TGTGCTAGTGGTTTGGTTGGAGGACAGGGGAATCAGCCCCAGCATTTT	CASGLVGGQGNQPQHF
TRBV4-2	.	TRBJ1-4	.	TGTGCCAGCAGCCAAGACTTCCTGTTTAAGGTGAATGAAAAACTGTTTTTT	CASSQDFLFKVNEKLFF
TRBV2	.	TRBJ2-2	few	TGTGCCAGCAGTGATGGCAGGGCCAACACCGGGGAGCTGTTTTTT	CASSDGRANTGELFF
TRBV3-1	.	TRBJ2-5	.	TGTGCCAGCAGCGGCGCTTGGGCCGGGCAGTACTTC	CASSGAWAGQYF
TRBV5-6	.	TRBJ2-1	many	TGTGCCAGCAGTTTCGGGGATGAGCAGTTCTTC	CASSFGDEQFF
TRBV7-8	TRBD2	TRBJ2-3	.	TGTGCCAGCAGCTTCCCCTTAGCGGGAGCTACAGATACGCAGTATTTT	CASSFPLAGATDTQYF
TRBV24-1	.	TRBJ2-5	.	TGTGCCACCGGGGGGCCTGGGGGAGAGACCCAGTACTTC	CATGGPGGETQYF
TRBV27	TRBD1	TRBJ2-7	few	TGTGCCAGCAGCCTGGGTGGGGGACAGACCTACGAGCAGTACTTC	CASSLGGGQTYEQYF
TRBV4-1	.	TRBJ2-1	.	TGCGCCAGCAGCCAAGTTCCGGGAGAGTATGAGCAGTTCTTC	CASSQVPGEYEQFF